One sample yielded the 25 T cell receptor beta chains listed below, sequenced in a study of blood T cell repertoires in COVID-19. TCRdb's copy holds only in-frame clones and misses some; the assay was immunoSEQ multiplex PCR. The sample consists of about 180,000 clones, 80% to 85% of them appearing once. Material for sequencing was peripheral blood. The receptors originated from a woman aged 40 to 49 with COVID-19, enrolled during active disease.

This sequence joins TRBV7-3 and TRBJ2-1; D remains unclear. The CDR3 is 16 amino acids. Deletions cut 1 base from V and 0 bases from J, with 10 bases between. Germline V gene sequence: CDR1 SGHTA, CDR2 FQGTGA. CDR3 coding DNA: TGTGCCAGCAGCTTAATGGCCACAAGCTCCTACAATGAGCAGTTCTTC. Translating it yields CASSLMATSSYNEQFF. Full variable domain (rest looked up from reference TRBV7-3 and TRBJ2-1): GAGVSQTPSNKVTEKGKYVELRCDPISGHTALYWYRQSLGQGPEFLIYFQGTGAADDSGLPNDRFFAVRPEGSVSTLKIQRTERGDSAVYLCASSLMATSSYNEQFFGPGTRLTVL.

This clone was picked up a small number of times. V usage is TRBV18 and J usage is TRBJ2-3; 10 nucleotides match TRBD1. CDR1 and CDR2 from the germline V gene are KGHSH and LQKENI. V trimming: 3 bases; J trimming: 1 base; junction bases outside the gene matches: 4. The CDR3 consists of 16 residues. CDR3 DNA sequence: TGTGCCAGCTCACCCGACGGGACAGGGGGCACAGATACGCAGTATTTT. Amino acid sequence: CASSPDGTGGTDTQYF.

This chain links TRBV7-6 with TRBJ2-2; 8 bases map to TRBD2. Germline V gene lookup returns CDR1 SGHVS and CDR2 FNYEAQ. The CDR3 totals 16 residues. J was trimmed by 1 base and V by 0 bases; bases with no gene match: 1. For the CDR3, the DNA is TGTGCCAGCAGCTTAGCGCTAGCGGGGAACACCGGGGAGCTGTTTTTT. It is translated as CASSLALAGNTGELFF. Full variable domain (outside the CDR3, taken from reference TRBV7-6 and TRBJ2-2): GAGVSQSPRYKVTKRGQDVALRCDPISGHVSLYWYRQALGQGPEFLTYFNYEAQQDKSGLPNDRFSAERPEGSISTLTIQRTEQRDSAMYRCASSLALAGNTGELFFGEGSRLTVL.

This chain uses TRBV13 with TRBJ1-4; D call uncertain. Trimming removed 2 bases from V and 4 bases from J, with 17 bases in between. This CDR3 spans 17 amino acids. Germline V gene sequence: CDR1 PRHDT, CDR2 FYEKMQ (reference sequence). The DNA of the CDR3 is TGTGCCAGCAGCTTAAAGTCCGGTCTCGGTTTTAATGAAAAACTGTTTTTT. Its translation: CASSLKSGLGFNEKLFF. The entire variable domain, with the rest obtained from reference TRBV13 and TRBJ1-4, is as follows: AAGVIQSPRHLIKEKRETATLKCYPIPRHDTVYWYQQGPGQDPQFLISFYEKMQSDKGSIPDRFSAQQFSDYHSELNMSSLELGDSALYFCASSLKSGLGFNEKLFFGSGTQLSVL.

V gene TRBV28 combines with J gene TRBJ2-3; 8 nucleotides agree with TRBD2. The V gene's germline CDR1 is MDHEN and CDR2 SYDVKM. CDR3 length: 15 amino acids. J was trimmed by 5 bases and V by 6 bases; bases with no gene match: 10. DNA for the CDR3: TGTGCCAGCAGCTCCAGCGGGAGTGCGGGAGATACGCAGTATTTT. Translating it yields CASSSSGSAGDTQYF.

The chain joins TRBV28 to TRBJ1-3; no definite D call. The CDR3 contains 12 residues. Looked up from germline, CDR1 is MDHEN and CDR2 is SYDVKM. Trimming shortened V by 5 bases and J by 5 bases, and 7 bases separated the two germline ends. The CDR3 DNA is TGTGCCAGCAGTCCCGCGAGAAACACCATATATTTT. Encoded protein: CASSPARNTIYF.

The V and J genes are TRBV7-8 and TRBJ1-3, with a tentative D call TRBD1 (6 bases). The CDR3 has 16 amino acids. V was pared by 3 bases and J by 0 bases, with 12 bases between. Germline assignment: CDR1 SGHVS and CDR2 FQNEAQ. This chain's CDR3 is CASSFNRDYSGNTIYF. The CDR3 DNA sequence: TGTGCCAGCAGCTTCAACAGGGATTACTCTGGAAACACCATATATTTT.

This chain joins TRBV2 and TRBJ2-5, with D maybe TRBD2 (6 bases). Germline-derived CDR1 and CDR2 are SNHLY and FYNNEI. CDR3 size: 19 residues. Trimming cost V 4 bases and J 2 bases, with 26 bases left between them. The CDR3 sequence is CASSGRGGSTTHLQETQYF. The DNA for the CDR3 is TGTGCCAGCAGTGGCCGTGGGGGGTCAACAACCCATCTTCAAGAGACCCAGTACTTC.

CDR3 nucleotide sequence: TGCAGCGCCCCCAGCGGGAGGGCCGGGTATGAGCAGTTCTTC. Amino acid sequence: CSAPSGRAGYEQFF. The chain carries TRBV29-1 and TRBJ2-1, with 10 bases that match TRBD2. J was trimmed by 8 bases and V by 7 bases; bases with no gene match: 11. There are 14 residues in the CDR3. The germline V gene encodes CDR1 SQVTM and CDR2 ANQGSEA.

The V call is TRBV20-1, the J call TRBJ2-5; D ambiguous. Germline CDR1 is DFQATT and CDR2 is SNEGSKA (reference sequence). V was cut by 3 bases and J by 5 bases, with 13 bases left in between. This CDR3 has 13 amino acids. The CDR3 loop reads CSASSRHPETQYF. CDR3 in DNA: TGCAGTGCTAGTAGCCGACACCCGGAGACCCAGTACTTC.

This clone came up a few times. The CDR3 coding sequence is TGTGCCAGCAGCTCCAGGGGCCCCTACGAGCAGTACTTC. This codes for CASSSRGPYEQYF. The chain joins TRBV7-3 to TRBJ2-7, with D perhaps matching TRBD1 (6 bases). Between the trimmed V and J ends, which lost 4 bases and 2 bases, there was a span of 9 bases. Germline assignment: CDR1 SGHTA and CDR2 FQGTGA. CDR3 length: 13 residues.

The chain combines TRBV10-2 with TRBJ2-1; D is undetermined. The CDR3 sequence is 10 residues long. The V and J ends lost 5 bases and 9 bases respectively, with 5 bases between them. CDR1 and CDR2 (germline): WSHSY, SAAADI. In DNA, the CDR3 is TGCGCCAGCAGTAATAGTGAGCAGTTCTTC. It encodes CASSNSEQFF.

The sample holds one count of this clone. This chain joins TRBV5-5 and TRBJ1-5; D call uncertain. CDR3 length: 19 amino acids. V lost 4 bases and J lost 0, with 23 bases in between. The V gene's germline CDR1 is SGHKS and CDR2 YYEKEE (reference sequence). The CDR3: CASSTEPGGPLYSNQPQHF. The CDR3, as DNA: TGTGCCAGCAGCACTGAACCGGGAGGCCCCCTGTATAGCAATCAGCCCCAGCATTTT.

J is TRBJ1-5 and V is TRBV7-9, with D uncertain. This CDR3 comprises 13 residues. The germline gives CDR1 SEHNR, CDR2 FQNEAQ (reference sequence). Trimming left V 5 bases short and J 4 bases short, with 9 bases between. The CDR3 loop reads CASSPPGNQPQHF. As DNA, the CDR3 is TGTGCCAGCAGCCCCCCGGGGAATCAGCCCCAGCATTTT.

The genes are TRBV11-2 and TRBJ1-5, with D possibly matching TRBD1 (6 bases). The CDR3 length is 14 residues. V was trimmed by 4 bases and J by 5 bases, leaving 12 bases between them. Germline values: CDR1 SGHAT, CDR2 FQNNGV. The CDR3 DNA reads as TGTGCCAGCAGCTCCGGGACACTAGATCAGCCCCAGCATTTT. Its protein product is CASSSGTLDQPQHF.

The chain employs TRBV12-1 and TRBJ2-7; no DNA check was done on the table's D call, TRBD2. TRBV12-1 has pseudogene status. The CDR3 loop spans 14 amino acids. The DNA for the CDR3 is TGTGCCAGCAGCCCAGCGGGGACGGTCTACGAGCAGTACTTC. This sequence encodes CASSPAGTVYEQYF.

V is TRBV7-2 and J is TRBJ2-5; TRBD2 is a possible D gene (6 bases). Trimming removed 0 bases at V and 4 bases at J, with 6 bases between. This CDR3 comprises 13 residues. Germline CDR1 and CDR2: SGHTA and FQGNSA. Here the CDR3 DNA reads TGTGCCAGCAGCTTAGCGGGAGGAGAGACCCAGTACTTC. The encoded protein is CASSLAGGETQYF.

The chain couples TRBV19 to TRBJ2-7, with D possibly matching TRBD2 (6 bases). The germline V gene has CDR1 LNHDA and CDR2 SQIVND (reference sequence). V lost 2 bases and J lost 2, with 10 bases in between. This CDR3 spans 14 amino acids. The CDR3 DNA reads TGTGCCAGTAGTATATACGGGGGTACCTACGAGCAGTACTTC. Translated, it gives CASSIYGGTYEQYF.

The chain recombines TRBV5-4 with TRBJ2-2; maybe TRBD2 (5 bases). Trimming took 2 bases from V and 5 from J, leaving 16 bases between them. CDR3 length equals 16 residues. Germline V gene sequence: CDR1 SGHNT, CDR2 YYREEE (reference sequence). The CDR3 region has the DNA TGTGCCAGCAGCTTTATGGGATCACTAGGTACCGGGGAGCTGTTTTTT. Encoded protein: CASSFMGSLGTGELFF.

The rearrangement links TRBV6-1 to TRBJ2-2; 11 nucleotides line up with TRBD2. The CDR3 covers 20 residues. With V trimmed by 0 bases and J by 0 bases, 9 bases remained unmatched. The V gene's germline CDR1 is MNHNS and CDR2 SASEGT. CDR3 sequence reads: CASSEAGLAGGPTNTGELFF. The CDR3 coding sequence is TGTGCCAGCAGTGAAGCTGGGCTAGCGGGAGGTCCGACGAACACCGGGGAGCTGTTTTTT.

The chain employs TRBV5-1 and TRBJ2-2; 7 bases line up with TRBD2. The CDR3 length is 15 residues. The germline CDR1 and CDR2 sequences are SGHRS and YFSETQ. Trimming at V came to 7 bases and at J to 1 base, leaving 7 bases not matched to a gene. The CDR3: CASARAGWNTGELFF. The DNA of the CDR3 is TGCGCCAGCGCGCGAGCGGGATGGAACACCGGGGAGCTGTTTTTT.

The chain couples TRBV27 to TRBJ2-7; 11 bases line up with TRBD2. V was pared by 5 bases and J by 0 bases, with 6 bases of the junction left unmatched. This CDR3 contains 16 residues. CDR1 and CDR2 (germline): MNHEY, SMNVEV (reference sequence). The CDR3 nucleotides read TGTGCCAGCAGTCCCCTAGCGGGAGGCCCCTCCTACGAGCAGTACTTC. It encodes CASSPLAGGPSYEQYF.

This clone was seen a single time. This rearrangement joins TRBV12-3 or TRBV12-4 to TRBJ2-1, with D maybe TRBD2 (7 bases). V was clipped by 7 bases and J by 6 bases, with 13 bases between them. This CDR3 is built from 13 residues. For the CDR3, the DNA is TGTGCCAGCAAGGCGGGGGCGGTCAATGAGCAGTTCTTC. Translating gives CASKAGAVNEQFF.

This clone was seen a single time. The gene calls are TRBV28 and TRBJ2-1; 8 nucleotides line up with TRBD1. The CDR3 spans 14 residues. Losses at the gene ends were 8 bases for V and 6 bases for J; bases not matched to a gene: 9. Germline CDR1 and CDR2: MDHEN and SYDVKM. The CDR3: CASRGQGVRNEQFF. As DNA, the CDR3 is TGTGCCAGCCGTGGACAGGGAGTCCGCAATGAGCAGTTCTTC.

The genes are TRBV5-5 and TRBJ1-3; a possible D gene is TRBD1 (6 bases). V was trimmed by 3 bases and J by 1 base, leaving 17 bases between them. Germline V CDR1 and CDR2: SGHKS, YYEKEE (reference sequence). CDR3 length: 17 residues. This CDR3 reads CASSSPGHPKSGNTIYF. CDR3 sequence (DNA): TGTGCCAGCAGCTCACCGGGACACCCAAAATCTGGAAACACCATATATTTT.